The T cell receptor (beta chain) under discussion was sequenced for a study of PD-1 blockade in classical Hodgkin lymphoma. Study-wide points: Differences between repertoires have undefined causes, possibly disease activity or prior therapy. Complete responders had baseline diversity similar to newly diagnosed patients. As was reported, newly diagnosed patients showed lower baseline TCR diversity than healthy donors did.

The method was immunoSEQ multiplex PCR; TCRdb's version includes in-frame clones alone and lacks a portion of them. The sample includes tens of thousands of clones, 65% to 85% of them seen just once. Each patient relapsed following autologous stem cell transplantation, and prior brentuximab vedotin exposure differed. Concerning this clone itself: Its antigen is unknown. One end of the junction fails to match germline, which may point to a read error.

CDR3 length: 15 residues. Germline V gives CDR1 KGHSY, CDR2 FQNENV. The source material was peripheral blood mononuclear cells (PBMCs), sampled before the second cycle of nivolumab. This clonotype was obtained from a human donor with classical Hodgkin lymphoma. The chain has TRBV16 and TRBJ1-6, with a weak D call TRBD1 (6 bases). CDR3 nucleotide sequence: TGTGTCAGCAGCCAATCCACAGGGAAAGATTCACCCCTCCACTTT. Amino acid sequence: CVSSQSTGKDSPLHF.